The 4 T cell receptor beta chains presented below share a single source sample, sequenced in a study of early T cells in non-severe SARS-CoV-2 infection (dated by TCRdb to the early 2020s). The method behind the library was 5' RACE. Instrument used: NextSeq 500. The public reads were reanalyzed by TCRdb: fastp trimming at Q25, MiXCR alignment, in-frame beta chains only. CDR3 protein duplicates are merged, each entry listing the most common genes and DNA. This sample holds about 26,000 distinct CDR3 sequences; nearly 4.5% were observed only once. Around 6% of the sample goes to the ten largest clones. The sequencing input was whole blood. The receptors derive from an adult who was a healthcare worker with PCR-confirmed SARS-CoV-2 infection or an uninfected control (not recorded which).

At least ten counts were recorded for this clonotype. The chain has TRBV7-2 and TRBJ1-2; TRBD1 agrees at 7 bases. The V and J ends lost 5 bases and 4 bases, in that order; junction bases with no gene match: 7. The CDR3 has 14 residues. CDR1 is SGHTA and CDR2 is FQGNSA in the germline V gene. The CDR3 spells CASSTPTGTYGYTF. The CDR3 coding sequence is TGTGCCAGCAGCACACCGACAGGGACCTATGGCTACACCTTC.

This clonotype appeared many times. The V and J genes are TRBV7-9 and TRBJ1-2; 7 bases are shared with TRBD1. J gave up 2 bases and V 3 bases, and 3 bases lay outside the gene matches. Germline lookup yields CDR1 SEHNR and CDR2 FQNEAQ (reference sequence). The CDR3 has 14 residues. The CDR3 reads CASSFTGENYGYTF. CDR3 DNA: TGTGCCAGCAGCTTCACAGGGGAAAACTATGGCTACACCTTC.

This clonotype occurred a few times. The V gene is TRBV7-2, the J gene TRBJ2-2; D gene unclear. The CDR3 runs to 14 residues. The germline V gene encodes CDR1 SGHTA and CDR2 FQGNSA. V dropped 1 base and J dropped 4 bases, with 7 bases sitting between them. The CDR3 loop is CASSLEGVTGELFF. Written as DNA, the CDR3 is TGTGCCAGCAGCTTAGAGGGTGTCACCGGGGAGCTGTTTTTT.

This clonotype was seen at least ten times. CDR3 in amino acids: CSVEDPLTGLNEQYF. CDR3 in DNA: TGCAGCGTTGAAGATCCATTGACGGGCCTCAACGAGCAGTACTTC. The genes are TRBV29-1 and TRBJ2-7, with no clear D. This CDR3 spans 15 amino acids. From germline, CDR1 is SQVTM and CDR2 ANQGSEA. Trimming shortened V by 0 bases and J by 5 bases, and 17 bases separated the two germline ends.